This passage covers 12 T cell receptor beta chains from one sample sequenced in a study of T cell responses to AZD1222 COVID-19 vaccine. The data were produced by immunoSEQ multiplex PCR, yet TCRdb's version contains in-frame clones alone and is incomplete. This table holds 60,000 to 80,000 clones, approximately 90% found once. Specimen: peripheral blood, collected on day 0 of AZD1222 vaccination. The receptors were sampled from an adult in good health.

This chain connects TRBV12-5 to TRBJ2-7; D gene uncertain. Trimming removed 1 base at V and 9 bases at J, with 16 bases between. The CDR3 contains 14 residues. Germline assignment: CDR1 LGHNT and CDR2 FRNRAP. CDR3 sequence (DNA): TGTGCTAGTGGTTTGGACAGCTTAGTTTTAGCGCAGTACTTC. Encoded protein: CASGLDSLVLAQYF.

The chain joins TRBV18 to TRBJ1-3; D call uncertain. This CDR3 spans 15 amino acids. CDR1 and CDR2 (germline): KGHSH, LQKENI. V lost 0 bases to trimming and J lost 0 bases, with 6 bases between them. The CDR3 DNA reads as TGTGCCAGCTCACCACCGGGTGACTCTGGAAACACCATATATTTT. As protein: CASSPPGDSGNTIYF.

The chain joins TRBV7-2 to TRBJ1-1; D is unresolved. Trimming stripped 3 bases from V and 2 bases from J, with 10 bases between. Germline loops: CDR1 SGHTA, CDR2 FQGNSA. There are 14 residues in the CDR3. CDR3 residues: CASSLSRQNTEAFF. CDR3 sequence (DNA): TGTGCCAGCAGCTTGAGTCGGCAAAACACTGAAGCTTTCTTT.

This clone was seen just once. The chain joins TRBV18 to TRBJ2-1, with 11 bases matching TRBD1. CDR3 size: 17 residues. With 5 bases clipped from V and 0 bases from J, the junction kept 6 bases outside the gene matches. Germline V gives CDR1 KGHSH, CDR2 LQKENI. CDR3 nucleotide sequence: TGTGCCAGCTCAAGGACAGGGGGCCTCAGCTCCTACAATGAGCAGTTCTTC. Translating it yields CASSRTGGLSSYNEQFF.

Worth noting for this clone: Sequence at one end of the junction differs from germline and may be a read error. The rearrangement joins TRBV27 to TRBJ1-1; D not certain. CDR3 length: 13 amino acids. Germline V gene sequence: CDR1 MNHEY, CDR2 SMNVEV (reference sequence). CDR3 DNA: TGTGCCAGCAGTCTATCGGGGTACACTGAAGCTTTCTTT. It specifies CASSLSGYTEAFF.

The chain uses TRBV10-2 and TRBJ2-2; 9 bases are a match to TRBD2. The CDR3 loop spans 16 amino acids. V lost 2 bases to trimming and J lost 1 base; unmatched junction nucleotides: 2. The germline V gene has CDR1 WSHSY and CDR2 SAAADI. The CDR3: CASSEIAGVNTGELFF. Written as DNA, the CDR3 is TGCGCCAGCAGTGAGATAGCGGGGGTGAACACCGGGGAGCTGTTTTTT.

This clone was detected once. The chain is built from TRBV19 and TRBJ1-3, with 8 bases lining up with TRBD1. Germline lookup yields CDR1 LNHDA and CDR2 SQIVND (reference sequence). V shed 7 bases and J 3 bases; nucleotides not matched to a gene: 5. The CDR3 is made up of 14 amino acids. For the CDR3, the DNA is TGTGCCAGTACCCTGACAGGGGTTGGAAACACCATATATTTT. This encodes CASTLTGVGNTIYF.

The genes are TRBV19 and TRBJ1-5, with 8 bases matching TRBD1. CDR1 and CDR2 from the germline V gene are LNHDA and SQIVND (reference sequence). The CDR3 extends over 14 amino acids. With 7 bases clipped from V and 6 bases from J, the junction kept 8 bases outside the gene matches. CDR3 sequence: CASTDRGSGQPQHF. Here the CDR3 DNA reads TGTGCCAGTACCGACAGGGGTTCTGGTCAGCCCCAGCATTTT.

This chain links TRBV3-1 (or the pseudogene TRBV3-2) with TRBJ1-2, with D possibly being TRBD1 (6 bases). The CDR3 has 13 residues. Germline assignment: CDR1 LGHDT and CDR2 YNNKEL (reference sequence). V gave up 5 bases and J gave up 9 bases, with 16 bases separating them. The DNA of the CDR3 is TGTGCCAGCAGCGCCCATGAAGGGGGTAGCTACACCTTC. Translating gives CASSAHEGGSYTF.

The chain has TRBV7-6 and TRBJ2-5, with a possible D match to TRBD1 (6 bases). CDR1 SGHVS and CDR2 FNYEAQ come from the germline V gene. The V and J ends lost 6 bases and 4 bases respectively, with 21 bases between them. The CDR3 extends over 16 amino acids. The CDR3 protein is CASRENVGGNGETQYF. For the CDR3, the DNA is TGTGCCAGCAGGGAGAACGTAGGGGGTAATGGAGAGACCCAGTACTTC.

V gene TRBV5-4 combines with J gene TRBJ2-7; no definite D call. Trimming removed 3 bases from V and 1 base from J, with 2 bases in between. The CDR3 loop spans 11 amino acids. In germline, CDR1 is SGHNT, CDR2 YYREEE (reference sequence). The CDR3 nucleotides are TGTGCCAGCAGCTATTCCTACGAGCAGTACTTC. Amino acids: CASSYSYEQYF.

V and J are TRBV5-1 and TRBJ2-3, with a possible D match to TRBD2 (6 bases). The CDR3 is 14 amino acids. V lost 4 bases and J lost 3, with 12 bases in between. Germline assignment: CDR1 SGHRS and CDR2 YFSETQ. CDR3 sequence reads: CASSMAGLTDTQYF. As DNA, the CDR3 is TGCGCCAGCAGCATGGCCGGACTAACAGATACGCAGTATTTT. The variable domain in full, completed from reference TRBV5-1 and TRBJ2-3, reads KAGVTQTPRYLIKTRGQQVTLSCSPISGHRSVSWYQQTPGQGLQFLFEYFSETQRNKGNFPGRFSGRQFSNSRSEMNVSTLELGDSALYLCASSMAGLTDTQYFGPGTRLTVL.